This TCR beta chain derives from a study of T cell repertoires in cytomegalovirus infection. About the study: Based on public TCR beta signatures, there were indications of CMV infection and of a matching HLA type. Study-wide results and limits: Cumulative frequency of public TCR beta families picked out carriers of CMV plus the relevant HLA. The study found HLA-C-restricted CMV-specific TCR beta clonotypes dominating the ex vivo response.

This CDR3 is 14 amino acids long. Germline assignment: CDR1 SNHLY and CDR2 FYNNEI. The ends lost 3 bases at V and 9 bases at J; junction bases unmatched: 3. TCRdb passed the reads through MiXCR, listing each CDR3 protein once. Of 150,000 to 200,000 distinct CDR3 sequences listed, 28% were seen once; the top ten hold roughly 32%. In this sample, this clonotype turned up a few times. Antigen unknown. V is TRBV2 and J is TRBJ1-6, with TRBD1 identical over 9 bases. This TCR came from a human donor in good health (CMV status not recorded). Some clones in this sample may be carry-over from other donors' samples. Source material: PBMCs. In nucleotides, the CDR3 is TGTGCCAGCAGTGAGGGACAGGGTAGTTCACCCCTCCACTTT. Translation gives CASSEGQGSSPLHF.